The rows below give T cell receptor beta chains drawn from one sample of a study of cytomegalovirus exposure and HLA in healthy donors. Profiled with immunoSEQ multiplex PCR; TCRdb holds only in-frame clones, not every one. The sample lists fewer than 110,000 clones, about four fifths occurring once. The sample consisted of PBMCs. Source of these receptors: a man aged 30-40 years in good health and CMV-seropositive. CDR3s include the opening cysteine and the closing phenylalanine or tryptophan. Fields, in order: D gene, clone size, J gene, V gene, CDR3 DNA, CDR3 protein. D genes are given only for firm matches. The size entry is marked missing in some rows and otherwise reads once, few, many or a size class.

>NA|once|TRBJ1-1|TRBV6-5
TGTGCCAGCCGCCTCGGCAGGGTGAACACTGAAGCTTTCTTT
CASRLGRVNTEAFF
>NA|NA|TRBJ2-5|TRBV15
TGTGCCACCAGCATTTCACCCTTCGGTCGGGAGACCCAGTACTTC
CATSISPFGRETQYF
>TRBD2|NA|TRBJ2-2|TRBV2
TGTGCCAGCAGGTTAGGCGGACTAGACACCGGGGAGCTGTTTTTT
CASRLGGLDTGELFF
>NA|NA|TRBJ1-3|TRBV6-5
TGTGCCAGCAGTTACGAGCGGGGCTCTGGAAACACCATATATTTT
CASSYERGSGNTIYF
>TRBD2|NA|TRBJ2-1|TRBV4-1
TGCGCCAGCAGCCAATCCAGGGGACTAGCCGGTTACAATGAGCAGTTCTTC
CASSQSRGLAGYNEQFF
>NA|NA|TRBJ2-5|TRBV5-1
TGCGCCAGCACCCCCTCCGGGCAAGAGACCCAGTACTTC
CASTPSGQETQYF
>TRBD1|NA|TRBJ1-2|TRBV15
TGTGCCACCAGCTTCCGGACAGGGACTAACTATGGCTACACCTTC
CATSFRTGTNYGYTF
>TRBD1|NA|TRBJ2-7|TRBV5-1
TGCGCCAGCAGCTTTGGACAGGGAGTCGGGGAGCAGTACTTC
CASSFGQGVGEQYF
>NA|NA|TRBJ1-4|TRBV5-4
TGTGCCAGCAGCAGCGTCGCAGGGGATCGGGAAAAACTGTTTTTT
CASSSVAGDREKLFF
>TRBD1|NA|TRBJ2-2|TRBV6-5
TGTGCCAGCAGTTACGGGACAGGGGAAACCGGGGAGCTGTTTTTT
CASSYGTGETGELFF
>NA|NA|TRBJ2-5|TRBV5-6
TGTGCCAGCAGCTGGAGGGTCGGGAAGGGAGAGACCCAGTACTTC
CASSWRVGKGETQYF
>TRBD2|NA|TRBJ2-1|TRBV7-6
TGTGCCAGCTGCCGACTAGCCTACTACAATGAGCAGTTCTTC
CASCRLAYYNEQFF
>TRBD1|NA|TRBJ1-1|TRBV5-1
TGCGCCAGCAGCTTGGCGGGACAGGGACGGAACACTGAAGCTTTCTTT
CASSLAGQGRNTEAFF
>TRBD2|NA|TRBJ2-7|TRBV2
TGTGCCAGCAGAAGACTAGCGGGATCCTACGAGCAGTACTTC
CASRRLAGSYEQYF
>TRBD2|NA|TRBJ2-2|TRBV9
TGTGCCAGCAGCGTAGCGAGTATAGCGGGGACCGGGGAGCTGTTTTTT
CASSVASIAGTGELFF
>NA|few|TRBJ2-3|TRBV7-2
TGTGCCAGCAGGGCCGTGGATACGCAGTATTTT
CASRAVDTQYF
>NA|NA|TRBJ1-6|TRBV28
TGTGCCAGCAGTTTAGTAACAGGGAGAAATTCACCCCTCCACTTT
CASSLVTGRNSPLHF
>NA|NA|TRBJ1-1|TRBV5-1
TGCGCCAGCAGCGGGGAGGTAATGACTGAAGCTTTCTTT
CASSGEVMTEAFF
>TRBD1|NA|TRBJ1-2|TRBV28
TGTGCCAGTGTCACAGGGGGCACTGGCTATGGCTACACCTTC
CASVTGGTGYGYTF
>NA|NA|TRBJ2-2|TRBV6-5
NA
CASSSSARGTGELFF
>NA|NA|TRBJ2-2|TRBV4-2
TGTGCCAGCAGCCTTCCGGAAGGGGGAGACCAGTATAGCACCGGGGAGCTGTTTTTT
CASSLPEGGDQYSTGELFF
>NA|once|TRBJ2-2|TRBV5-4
TGTGCCAGCAGCTCTTCGAACACCGGGGAGCTGTTTTTT
CASSSSNTGELFF
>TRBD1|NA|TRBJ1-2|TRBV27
TGTGCCAGCTGGGGACAGGGAGGTGGCTACACCTTC
CASWGQGGGYTF
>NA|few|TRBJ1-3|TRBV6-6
TGTGCCAGCAGTTACTCAGGGACTCATGGAAACACCATATATTTT
CASSYSGTHGNTIYF
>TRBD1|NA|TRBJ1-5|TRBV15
TGTGCCACCAGCAGTGCCCAGGGGGGCGGTCAGCCCCAGCATTTT
CATSSAQGGGQPQHF
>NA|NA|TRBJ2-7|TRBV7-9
TGTGCCAGCAGCCCGAACAGGACTAACTCCTACGAGCAGTACTTC
CASSPNRTNSYEQYF
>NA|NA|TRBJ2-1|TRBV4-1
TGCGCCAGCAGCCAAGACGCATTAATCCCTATGTTCTTC
CASSQDALIPMFF
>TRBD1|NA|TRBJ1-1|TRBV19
TGTGCCAGTACATGGACAGGGAACACTGAAGCTTTCTTT
CASTWTGNTEAFF
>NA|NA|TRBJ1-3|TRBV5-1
TGCGCCAGCAGCTCGCAGGGTGCATCTGGAAACACCATATATTTT
CASSSQGASGNTIYF
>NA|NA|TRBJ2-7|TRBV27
TGTGCCAGCAGTTCCCAGTTAAGCTACGAGCAGTACTTC
CASSSQLSYEQYF
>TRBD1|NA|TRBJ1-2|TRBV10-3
TGTGCCATCAGTGAGGGACAGGGAGATGGCTACACCTTC
CAISEGQGDGYTF
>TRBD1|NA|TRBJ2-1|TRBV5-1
TGCGCCAGCAGCTTGTTGGGACAGGGCTCCTACAATGAGCAGTTCTTC
CASSLLGQGSYNEQFF
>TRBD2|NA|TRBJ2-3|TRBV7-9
TGTTCCAGCAGCTTAGTGAGTGCGGGGGGGCGCACAGATACGCAGTATTTT
CSSSLVSAGGRTDTQYF